This entry lists 31 T cell receptor beta chains sequenced from one sample in a study of blood T cell repertoires in COVID-19 (TCRdb year 2020). The library was produced with the immunoSEQ multiplex PCR assay. Sourced from immuneACCESS, this table was stored by TCRdb with only in-frame sequences that have V and J called. A share of the clones is absent; for the studies checked, an unresolved V gene accounts for under half, and the remainder has no known explanation. Within this sample are approximately 79,000 clones, with 80% to 90% of them counted one time only. About a fifth of the sample is in the top ten clones. Sequencing was done on a sample of peripheral blood. The source is a woman between 45 and 65 years old with acute or convalescent COVID-19.

The rearrangement joins TRBV19 to TRBJ2-4; TRBD2 agrees at 10 bases. This CDR3 has 16 residues. The J segment lost 6 bases and the V segment lost 2 bases, leaving 7 bases of the junction unmatched. Germline lookup yields CDR1 LNHDA and CDR2 SQIVND (reference sequence). The CDR3 bases are TGTGCCAGTAGTATACGTGGACTAGCGGCCCTAAACATTCAGTACTTC. Protein product: CASSIRGLAALNIQYF.

The chain joins TRBV18 to TRBJ2-2; a possible D gene is TRBD1 (6 bases). The CDR3 sequence is 16 residues long. Germline values: CDR1 KGHSH, CDR2 LQKENI. Trimming took off 3 bases at V and 3 bases at J, with 14 bases between the two ends. The CDR3 loop is CASSPLGAPYTGELFF. The CDR3 DNA follows: TGTGCCAGCTCACCCCTGGGGGCGCCGTACACCGGGGAGCTGTTTTTT.

J is TRBJ2-2 and V is TRBV9, with 7 bases matching TRBD1. Germline CDR1 reads SGDLS; CDR2 reads YYNGEE. The junction had 7 bases not matched to a gene; V was cut back by 3 bases and J by 2 bases. The CDR3 loop spans 16 amino acids. This chain's CDR3 is CASSASGTANTGELFF. The CDR3 DNA is TGTGCCAGCAGCGCCTCCGGGACAGCCAACACCGGGGAGCTGTTTTTT.

The chain couples TRBV4-1 to TRBJ2-5; 13 bases are shared with TRBD2. In germline, CDR1 is MGHRA, CDR2 YSYEKL. Germline trimming cut 1 base from V and 11 bases from J; bases unmatched to any gene: 7. CDR3 length: 15 residues. CDR3 residues: CASSQVGGLAGVQYF. CDR3 bases: TGCGCCAGCAGCCAAGTGGGAGGACTAGCGGGGGTTCAGTACTTC.

This clone was seen a single time. This chain joins TRBV27 and TRBJ1-1, with 7 bases matching TRBD1. Losses at the gene ends were 2 bases for V and 0 bases for J; bases not matched to a gene: 3. Germline V lookup: CDR1 MNHEY, CDR2 SMNVEV (reference sequence). This CDR3 contains 15 residues. CDR3: CASSLGTVMNTEAFF. CDR3 coding DNA: TGTGCCAGCAGTTTAGGGACAGTCATGAACACTGAAGCTTTCTTT.

This chain connects TRBV7-2 to TRBJ2-3; D not resolved. Trimming took 4 bases from V and 5 from J, leaving 10 bases between them. This CDR3 spans 13 amino acids. Germline values: CDR1 SGHTA, CDR2 FQGNSA. CDR3 in amino acids: CASSSRSLDTQYF. In DNA form, the CDR3 reads TGTGCCAGCAGCTCCCGGTCCTTAGATACGCAGTATTTT. Together with reference TRBV7-2 and TRBJ2-3, the CDR3 gives the full variable domain: GAGVSQSPSNKVTEKGKDVELRCDPISGHTALYWYRQSLGQGLEFLIYFQGNSAPDKSGLPSDRFSAERTGGSVSTLTIQRTQQEDSAVYLCASSSRSLDTQYFGPGTRLTVL.

There are a few counts of this clone. The rearrangement links TRBV7-9 to TRBJ2-5, with TRBD2 matching 11 bases. CDR1 and CDR2 (germline): SEHNR, FQNEAQ (reference sequence). The J segment lost 5 bases and the V segment lost 5 bases, leaving 10 bases of the junction unmatched. This CDR3 is 16 amino acids long. The CDR3 is CASSQAGTSGLETQYF. For the CDR3, the DNA is TGTGCCAGCAGCCAGGCCGGGACTAGCGGTTTGGAGACCCAGTACTTC.

This chain links TRBV6-2 or TRBV6-3 with TRBJ2-7; 8 bases fit TRBD1. The CDR3 runs to 15 residues. Germline trimming cut 0 bases from V and 3 bases from J; bases unmatched to any gene: 4. Germline V CDR1 and CDR2: MNHEY, SVGEGT. The CDR3 reads CASSYSGQGNYEQYF. The CDR3 DNA sequence: TGTGCCAGCAGTTACTCAGGACAGGGTAACTACGAGCAGTACTTC.

The chain uses TRBV12-1 and TRBJ2-3; the table assigns TRBD2, which was not confirmed against the DNA. TRBV12-1 is classified as a pseudogene. The CDR3 has 16 amino acids. CDR3 loop: CASSGEASGGTDTQYF. The CDR3 nucleotides read TGTGCCAGCAGCGGTGAGGCTAGCGGGGGCACAGATACGCAGTATTTT.

The chain joins TRBV7-9 to TRBJ2-5; tentative D call: TRBD2 (5 bases). The CDR3 is 14 amino acids. Trimming removed 4 bases at V and 5 bases at J, with 14 bases between. Germline V gives CDR1 SEHNR, CDR2 FQNEAQ (reference sequence). The CDR3 bases are TGTGCCAGCAGCTCCCGGGCGGGTTTGGAGACCCAGTACTTC. Translated, it gives CASSSRAGLETQYF. Combining the CDR3 with reference TRBV7-9 and TRBJ2-5 gives the whole variable domain DTGVSQNPRHKITKRGQNVTFRCDPISEHNRLYWYRQTLGQGPEFLTYFQNEAQLEKSRLLSDRFSAERPKGSFSTLEIQRTEQGDSAMYLCASSSRAGLETQYFGPGTRLLVL.

The chain carries TRBV5-1 and TRBJ2-2, with TRBD1 identical over 8 bases. V lost 2 bases to trimming and J lost 7 bases; unmatched junction nucleotides: 13. Germline lookup yields CDR1 SGHRS and CDR2 YFSETQ. This CDR3 spans 17 amino acids. Written as DNA, the CDR3 is TGCGCCAGCAGCTTCGCCACAATCCCAGGGGGCCACGGGGAGCTGTTTTTT. Translation gives CASSFATIPGGHGELFF.

The genes are TRBV7-9 and TRBJ2-7; 9 nucleotides align to TRBD1. V lost 2 bases and J lost 3; bases outside the gene matches: 17. This CDR3 has 19 residues. Germline V gene lookup returns CDR1 SEHNR and CDR2 FQNEAQ (reference sequence). CDR3 region: CASSLSGRTGVISFYEQYF. As DNA, the CDR3 is TGTGCCAGCAGCTTATCGGGGAGGACAGGGGTCATTTCGTTCTACGAGCAGTACTTC.

The rearrangement links TRBV5-4 to TRBJ2-1; 10 bases map to TRBD2. After removal of 4 bases from V and 6 bases from J, the junction contained 10 bases not matched to a gene. CDR3 length: 16 residues. The V gene's germline CDR1 is SGHNT and CDR2 YYREEE (reference sequence). CDR3 region: CASSGGTSASRNEQFF. CDR3 sequence (DNA): TGTGCCAGCAGCGGAGGGACTAGCGCCTCCCGCAATGAGCAGTTCTTC.

V usage is TRBV30 and J usage is TRBJ1-2; possibly TRBD1 for D (5 bases). Per the germline V gene, CDR1 is GTSNPN and CDR2 is SVGIG (reference sequence). The CDR3 runs to 15 residues. Trimming took off 4 bases at V and 4 bases at J, with 19 bases between the two ends. The CDR3 nucleotides read TGTGCCTGGACCCCCGGGACCGCAGCGGGCTATGGCTACACCTTC. Protein product: CAWTPGTAAGYGYTF. Drawing the rest from reference TRBV30 and TRBJ1-2, the complete variable domain is SQTIHQWPATLVQPVGSPLSLECTVEGTSNPNLYWYRQAAGRGLQLLFYSVGIGQISSEVPQNLSASRPQDRQFILSSKKLLLSDSGFYLCAWTPGTAAGYGYTFGSGTRLTVV.

The gene calls are TRBV9 and TRBJ2-3; 13 positions agree with TRBD2. The V gene's germline CDR1 is SGDLS and CDR2 YYNGEE. The CDR3 is 18 amino acids. The junction had 14 bases not matched to a gene; V was cut back by 4 bases and J by 6 bases. Here the CDR3 DNA reads TGTGCCAGCAGCTTCTCCGGACTAGCGGGGGCCCCCAGGGATACGCAGTATTTT. Protein sequence: CASSFSGLAGAPRDTQYF.

This sequence joins TRBV2 and TRBJ2-1, with D maybe TRBD2 (5 bases). The CDR3 contains 11 residues. The germline V gene encodes CDR1 SNHLY and CDR2 FYNNEI. V was shortened by 2 bases and J by 14 bases, with 10 bases between the two germline ends. The CDR3 loop is CASSELEREFF. The CDR3 bases are TGTGCCAGCAGTGAACTAGAGAGGGAGTTCTTC.

V is TRBV18 and J is TRBJ2-1, with 7 positions matching TRBD1. The V segment lost 6 bases and the J segment 6 bases; nucleotides outside the gene matches: 11. Germline CDR1 KGHSH, CDR2 LQKENI. The CDR3 is made up of 15 amino acids. CDR3 in amino acids: CASSPNRGSGNEQFF. In DNA form, the CDR3 reads TGTGCCAGCTCGCCAAACAGGGGTTCTGGCAATGAGCAGTTCTTC.

The V and J genes are TRBV5-1 and TRBJ1-5; a weak D match, TRBD1 (5 bases). V lost 0 bases to trimming and J lost 2 bases, with 6 bases between them. The germline V gene encodes CDR1 SGHRS and CDR2 YFSETQ. The length of the CDR3 is 14 residues. CDR3 DNA sequence: TGCGCCAGCAGCTTGGAAGGGGGCAATCAGCCCCAGCATTTT. Its translation: CASSLEGGNQPQHF. The complete variable domain, with remaining parts taken from reference TRBV5-1 and TRBJ1-5, reads KAGVTQTPRYLIKTRGQQVTLSCSPISGHRSVSWYQQTPGQGLQFLFEYFSETQRNKGNFPGRFSGRQFSNSRSEMNVSTLELGDSALYLCASSLEGGNQPQHFGDGTRLSIL.

The chain joins TRBV2 to TRBJ2-1, with 8 bases fitting TRBD2. The V gene's germline CDR1 is SNHLY and CDR2 FYNNEI. The CDR3 extends over 13 amino acids. V was pared by 2 bases and J by 10 bases, with 4 bases of the junction left unmatched. The CDR3 region has the DNA TGTGCCAGCAGTGAAAAAGTAGCGGGAGAGCAGTTCTTC. Translated, it gives CASSEKVAGEQFF.

This chain uses TRBV4-3 with TRBJ2-2, with D tentatively TRBD1 (5 bases). Germline-derived CDR1 and CDR2 are LGHNA and YSLEER. The CDR3 runs to 14 residues. V was trimmed by 4 bases and J by 6 bases, leaving 12 bases between them. Here the CDR3 reads CASSRSGLSGELFF. The CDR3 nucleotides read TGCGCCAGCAGCCGATCAGGGTTATCCGGGGAGCTGTTTTTT.

This clone was recorded once. This chain joins TRBV9 and TRBJ2-2; tentative D call: TRBD2 (5 bases). V lost 0 bases and J 3 bases, leaving 6 bases between the germline ends. CDR1 and CDR2 (germline): SGDLS, YYNGEE. The CDR3 contains 14 residues. CDR3 sequence: CASSVGADTGELFF. The CDR3 DNA sequence: TGTGCCAGCAGCGTAGGAGCGGACACCGGGGAGCTGTTTTTT. Full variable domain (rest looked up from reference TRBV9 and TRBJ2-2): DSGVTQTPKHLITATGQRVTLRCSPRSGDLSVYWYQQSLDQGLQFLIQYYNGEERAKGNILERFSAQQFPDLHSELNLSSLELGDSALYFCASSVGADTGELFFGEGSRLTVL.

The chain recombines TRBV4-1 with TRBJ2-7; TRBD2 matches at 12 bases. Trimming took 6 bases from V and 4 from J; bases not matched to a gene: 10. The CDR3 has 16 amino acids. Germline CDR1 is MGHRA and CDR2 is YSYEKL. CDR3 coding DNA: TGCGCCAGCAGAAGATCCCCTAGCGGGGGGGATTACGAGCAGTACTTC. Its translation: CASRRSPSGGDYEQYF.

This chain links TRBV6-1 with TRBJ2-7, with D possibly matching TRBD1 (6 bases). Germline loops: CDR1 MNHNS, CDR2 SASEGT. Trimming took off 3 bases at V and 6 bases at J, with 12 bases between the two ends. This CDR3 has 13 amino acids. The CDR3 reads CASSDNRVSEQYF. The CDR3 DNA reads as TGTGCCAGCAGTGATAACAGGGTTTCCGAGCAGTACTTC.

The chain carries TRBV3-1 (or the pseudogene TRBV3-2) and TRBJ2-3; 11 bases match TRBD2. After removal of 3 bases from V and 7 bases from J, the junction contained 6 bases not matched to a gene. Germline lookup yields CDR1 LGHDT and CDR2 YNNKEL (reference sequence). This CDR3 has 15 residues. The CDR3 coding sequence is TGTGCCAGCAGCCAGGTGACTAGCGGGGTAAATACGCAGTATTTT. This codes for CASSQVTSGVNTQYF.

In its sample, this clone was seen a few times. The gene calls are TRBV28 and TRBJ2-7; TRBD1 agrees at 7 bases. In germline, CDR1 is MDHEN, CDR2 SYDVKM. The V gene end was trimmed by 10 bases and the J gene end by 0 bases; junction bases not matched to a gene: 9. The CDR3 contains 14 residues. CDR3 sequence (DNA): TGTGCCACCTATCGACAGGGAGCCTCCTACGAGCAGTACTTC. This sequence encodes CATYRQGASYEQYF.

This chain connects TRBV6-6 to TRBJ1-5, with unresolved D. The germline gives CDR1 MNHNY, CDR2 SVGAGI (reference sequence). V shed 6 bases and J shed 6 bases, with 15 bases lying between them. The CDR3 consists of 14 residues. As DNA, the CDR3 is TGTGCCAGCAGCCCCAGACACATGGGTCAGCCCCAGCATTTT. Amino acid sequence: CASSPRHMGQPQHF.

This clone was detected only once. The chain couples TRBV19 to TRBJ1-2; D uncertain. V was pared by 5 bases and J by 1 base, with 14 bases between. The CDR3 extends over 15 amino acids. The V gene's germline CDR1 is LNHDA and CDR2 SQIVND (reference sequence). The CDR3 is CASSSSGRGNYGYTF. CDR3 in DNA: TGTGCCAGTAGTTCCTCAGGTCGGGGTAACTATGGCTACACCTTC.

This chain joins TRBV6-6 and TRBJ2-7, with D uncertain. Between the trimmed V and J ends, which lost 5 bases and 1 base, there was a span of 21 bases. This CDR3 has 17 residues. From germline, CDR1 is MNHNY and CDR2 SVGAGI (reference sequence). CDR3 loop: CASSPHSGGLRSYEQYF. CDR3 sequence (DNA): TGTGCCAGCAGTCCCCACAGTGGTGGGTTAAGGTCCTACGAGCAGTACTTC.

This clone was seen only once. The V call is TRBV25-1, the J call TRBJ2-4; 12 bases align to TRBD2. The CDR3 spans 16 residues. Per the germline V gene, CDR1 is MGHDK and CDR2 is SYGVNS. V lost 4 bases and J lost 0; bases outside the gene matches: 1. The CDR3 bases are TGTGCCAGCAGTGGGACTAGCGGGATAGCCAAAAACATTCAGTACTTC. Translating it yields CASSGTSGIAKNIQYF.

The chain recombines TRBV25-1 with TRBJ2-3; D is undetermined. The CDR3 is 16 amino acids. V lost 6 bases and J lost 3, with 19 bases in between. Looked up from germline, CDR1 is MGHDK and CDR2 is SYGVNS. Here the CDR3 reads CASRIRGRRETDTQYF. The DNA for the CDR3 is TGTGCCAGCAGGATTCGAGGCCGGAGAGAAACAGATACGCAGTATTTT.

The V call is TRBV3-1 (or the pseudogene TRBV3-2), the J call TRBJ1-5; 12 positions match TRBD1. Germline CDR1 reads LGHDT; CDR2 reads YNNKEL (reference sequence). CDR3 length: 15 residues. The J segment lost 7 bases and the V segment lost 7 bases, leaving 8 bases of the junction unmatched. The CDR3 sequence is CASTPGQGADQPQHF. For the CDR3, the DNA is TGTGCCAGCACCCCGGGACAGGGGGCTGACCAGCCCCAGCATTTT.